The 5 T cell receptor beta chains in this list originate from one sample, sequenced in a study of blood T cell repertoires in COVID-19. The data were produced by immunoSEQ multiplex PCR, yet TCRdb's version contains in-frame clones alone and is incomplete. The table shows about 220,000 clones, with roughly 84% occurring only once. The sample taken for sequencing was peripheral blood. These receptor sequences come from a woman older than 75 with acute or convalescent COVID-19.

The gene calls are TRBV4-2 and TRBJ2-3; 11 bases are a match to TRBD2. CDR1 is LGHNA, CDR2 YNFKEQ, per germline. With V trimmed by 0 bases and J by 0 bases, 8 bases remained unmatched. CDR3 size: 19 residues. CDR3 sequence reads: CASSQDILAGGPSTDTQYF. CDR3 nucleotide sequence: TGTGCCAGCAGCCAAGATATCCTAGCGGGGGGCCCCAGCACAGATACGCAGTATTTT.

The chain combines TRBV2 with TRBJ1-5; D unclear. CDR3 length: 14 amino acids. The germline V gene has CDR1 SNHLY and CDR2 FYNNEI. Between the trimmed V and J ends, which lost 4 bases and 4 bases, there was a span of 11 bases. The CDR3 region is CASSAELRNQPQHF. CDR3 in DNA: TGTGCCAGCAGTGCCGAGCTCCGGAATCAGCCCCAGCATTTT.

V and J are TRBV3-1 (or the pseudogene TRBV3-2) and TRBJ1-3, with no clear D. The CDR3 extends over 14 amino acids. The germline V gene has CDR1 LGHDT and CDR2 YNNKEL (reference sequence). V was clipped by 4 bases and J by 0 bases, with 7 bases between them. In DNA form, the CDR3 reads TGTGCCAGCAGCCCGAGAATCTCTGGAAACACCATATATTTT. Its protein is CASSPRISGNTIYF.

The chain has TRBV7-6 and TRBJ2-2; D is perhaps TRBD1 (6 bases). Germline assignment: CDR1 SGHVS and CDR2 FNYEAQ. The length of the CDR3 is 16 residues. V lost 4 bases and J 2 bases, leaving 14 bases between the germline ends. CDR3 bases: TGTGCCAGCAGCTCACCTCAGGGGCCCAACACCGGGGAGCTGTTTTTT. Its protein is CASSSPQGPNTGELFF.

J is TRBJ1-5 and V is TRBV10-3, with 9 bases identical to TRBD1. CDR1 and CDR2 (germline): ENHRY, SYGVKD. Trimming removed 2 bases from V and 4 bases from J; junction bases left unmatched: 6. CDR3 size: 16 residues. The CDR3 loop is CAISETGGIGNQPQHF. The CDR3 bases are TGTGCCATCAGTGAGACAGGGGGCATCGGTAATCAGCCCCAGCATTTT.